This T cell receptor beta chain was sequenced for a study of molecular identifiers for immune sequencing clone quantification. This clonotype showed up many times. The antigen is not known. General study findings and limits: Jurkat TCR RNA from one cell was spiked into about a million naive cells, and it was reportedly detectable there.

Germline lookup yields CDR1 SEHNR and CDR2 FQNEAQ (reference sequence). This CDR3 is built from 14 residues. Trimming stripped 5 bases from V and 1 base from J, with 11 bases between. Bulk libraries came from a prior protocol with listed TCR primers. TCRdb re-called the PCR reads through MiXCR, storing one row per CDR3 protein. Among 350,000 or so distinct CDR3 sequences listed, 20% to 25% were seen once. The chain has TRBV7-9 and TRBJ2-5, with a weak D call TRBD1 (6 bases). Specimen: naive CD8+ T cells from blood, with Jurkat cell RNA spiked in. As to subset: FACS-sorted CD8+CD4-CCR7+CD45RA+ naive T cells. This TCR derives from a human donor in good health. Some libraries in this study had Jurkat cell RNA spiked in. The CDR3 DNA follows: TGTGCCAGCAGCCCTACAGGGATCCAAGAGACCCAGTACTTC. Translation gives CASSPTGIQETQYF.